The TCR beta chain described here comes from a study of T cells after yellow fever vaccination. Whole-study context: Any fraction with a low cell number was prepared using SMART-Seq v4 Ultra Low Input.

The 5'RACE template-switching step produced TCR cDNA and added a universal primer site and UMIs. One entry per CDR3 protein, called by TCRdb with MiXCR from the 5' RACE reads. Among approximately 300,000 distinct CDR3 sequences listed, 10% to 15% were seen once. This clonotype was seen only a few times. Its antigen is currently unknown. In germline, CDR1 is MNHNS, CDR2 SASEGT. This CDR3 has 14 residues. Trimming stripped 6 bases from V and 4 bases from J, with 15 bases between. Overall study findings and caveats: Highly abundant clonotypes carried over from the bulk population could end up in FACS-sorted repertoires as contaminants. At around 96% for CD4 and almost 90% for CD8, most primary-vaccination clones showed up again after the booster.

This material consisted of CD4+ T cells sorted from PBMCs, taken 45 days after the yellow fever booster vaccination. The V gene is TRBV6-1, the J gene TRBJ2-5; D possibly matches TRBD1 or TRBD2 (6 bases each). The clonotype originates from a man under 40 who received the YFV17D yellow fever vaccine. CDR3 loop: CASSERGVRETQYF. CDR3 DNA: TGTGCCAGCAGCGAAAGGGGGGTTCGAGAGACCCAGTACTTC.